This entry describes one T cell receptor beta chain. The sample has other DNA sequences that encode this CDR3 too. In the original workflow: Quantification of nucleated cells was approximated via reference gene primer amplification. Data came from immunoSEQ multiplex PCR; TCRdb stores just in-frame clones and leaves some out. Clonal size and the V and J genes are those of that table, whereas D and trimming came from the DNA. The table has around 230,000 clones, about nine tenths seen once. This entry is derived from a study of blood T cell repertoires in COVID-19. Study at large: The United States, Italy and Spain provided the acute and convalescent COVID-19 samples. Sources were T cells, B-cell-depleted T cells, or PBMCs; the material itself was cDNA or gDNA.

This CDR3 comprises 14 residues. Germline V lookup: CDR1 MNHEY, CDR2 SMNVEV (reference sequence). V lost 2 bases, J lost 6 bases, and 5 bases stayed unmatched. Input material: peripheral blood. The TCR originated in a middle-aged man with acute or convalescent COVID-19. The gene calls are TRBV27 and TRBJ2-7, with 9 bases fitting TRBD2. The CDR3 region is CASSLGTSGREQYF. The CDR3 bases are TGTGCCAGCAGTTTAGGTACTAGCGGGCGCGAGCAGTACTTC.